The clone carrying this T cell receptor beta chain showed up just once. Peripheral blood CD8+ and CD4+ T cells were profiled by TCR beta sequencing. Negative isolation was used for CD8+ and CD4+ T cells and FACS enrichment for TEMRA cells. This specimen belongs to a study of CD8 T cells in Susac syndrome. The V end lost 0 bases, the J end lost 4 bases, and 19 bases lay between the germline ends. The CDR3 consists of 17 residues. The germline V gene has CDR1 SGHDN and CDR2 FVKESK. Reverse transcription of about 0.45 to 1 ug RNA was performed with random hexamers. Amplification of TCR beta CDR3 used immunoSEQ multiplex PCR across 54 Vbeta and 13 Jbeta. A single record per CDR3 protein comes from TCRdb applying MiXCR to the immunoSEQ multiplex PCR reads. Altogether around 150,000 distinct CDR3 sequences are present, over 85% being singletons, with the ten largest covering roughly 0.27%.

This TCR was recovered from a human donor in good health. The sequenced sample consisted of CD8+ T cells from PBMCs. This chain links TRBV14 with TRBJ2-7; D possibly corresponds to TRBD2 (6 bases). The CDR3 nucleotides are TGTGCCAGCAGCCAAGAGGGGCCGGGCCTAGCGTCGTACGAGCAGTACTTC. Translated: CASSQEGPGLASYEQYF.